The 8 T cell receptor beta chains listed next were all sequenced from one sample in a study of response to subunit inactivated influenza vaccine. TCRdb used MiXCR to reprocess the RT-PCR reads, holding one entry per CDR3 protein. Of 550,000 to 800,000 distinct CDR3 sequences detected, 15% to 18% appear once; the ten largest clones hold around 10%. Sequencing was performed on PBMCs from blood, taken approximately 12 days after vaccination. The receptor set was obtained from a man aged 50 to 60 who received an inactivated influenza vaccine.

This clonotype was observed a handful of times. The chain links TRBV11-3 to TRBJ2-2; perhaps TRBD2 as D (6 bases). The CDR3 is made up of 13 amino acids. The V end lost 3 bases, the J end lost 7 bases, and 9 bases lay between the germline ends. Germline-derived CDR1 and CDR2 are SGHNT and YENEEA. The CDR3 DNA reads TGTGCCAGCAGCTTTGGTAGCGGCGGGGAGCTGTTTTTT. This translates into CASSFGSGGELFF.

CDR3 amino acids: CASSYAGMKNTGELFF. The CDR3 DNA is TGTGCCAGCAGTTACGCCGGGATGAAGAACACCGGGGAGCTGTTTTTT. The chain recombines TRBV6-5 with TRBJ2-2, with a possible D match to TRBD2 (5 bases). Germline assignment: CDR1 MNHEY and CDR2 SVGAGI. The CDR3 is made up of 16 amino acids. With 2 bases removed from V and 1 base from J, the gap between germline ends came to 11 bases.

The chain employs TRBV20-1 and TRBJ1-2; 7 positions match TRBD1. The CDR3 is made up of 13 amino acids. Trimming cost V 6 bases and J 1 base; bases outside gene matches: 5. Per the germline V gene, CDR1 is DFQATT and CDR2 is SNEGSKA (reference sequence). CDR3 nucleotide sequence: TGCAGTGCCGGGACAGCCCTTAACTATGGCTACACCTTC. Amino acid sequence: CSAGTALNYGYTF.

The sample holds many counts of this clonotype. This chain joins TRBV5-1 and TRBJ2-3; D gene unclear. CDR3 length: 11 residues. V shed 4 bases and J shed 5 bases, with 5 bases lying between them. Germline values: CDR1 SGHRS, CDR2 YFSETQ. CDR3 sequence (DNA): TGCGCCAGCAGCGGAAGAGATACGCAGTATTTT. Protein: CASSGRDTQYF.

In this sample, this clonotype turned up a few times. This chain links TRBV2 with TRBJ2-1; 7 bases line up with TRBD2. The germline CDR1 and CDR2 sequences are SNHLY and FYNNEI. The ends lost 6 bases at V and 12 bases at J; junction bases unmatched: 5. The CDR3 length is 11 residues. CDR3 residues: CASRLTSLQFF. DNA of the CDR3: TGTGCCAGCAGGCTGACTAGCTTGCAGTTCTTC.

The rearrangement uses TRBV20-1 and TRBJ2-7; 7 nucleotides align to TRBD1. The CDR3 extends over 14 amino acids. V dropped 2 bases and J dropped 5; count of bases not matched to a gene: 9. Germline CDR1 reads DFQATT; CDR2 reads SNEGSKA (reference sequence). This CDR3 reads CSARPPQGVNEQYF. The CDR3 region has the DNA TGCAGTGCTAGACCCCCCCAGGGGGTTAACGAGCAGTACTTC.

This clonotype came up a few times. V gene TRBV6-2 or TRBV6-3 combines with J gene TRBJ1-2; D call uncertain. Germline lookup yields CDR1 MNHEY and CDR2 SVGEGT. Trimming pared 0 bases from V and 7 bases from J, leaving 21 bases between. This CDR3 region has 17 residues. The CDR3 protein is CASSYSMRPPVYSGYTF. The CDR3 coding sequence is TGTGCCAGCAGTTACTCGATGCGGCCCCCTGTCTACTCTGGCTACACCTTC.

This clonotype was counted between two and nine times. V and J are TRBV2 and TRBJ2-4; D may be TRBD2 (6 bases). V lost 7 bases, J lost 6 bases, and 10 bases lay in between. CDR3 length: 12 residues. Germline CDR1 reads SNHLY; CDR2 reads FYNNEI. CDR3 in DNA: TGTGCCAGCAAACTGGGGGGAAACATTCAGTACTTC. It codes for CASKLGGNIQYF.